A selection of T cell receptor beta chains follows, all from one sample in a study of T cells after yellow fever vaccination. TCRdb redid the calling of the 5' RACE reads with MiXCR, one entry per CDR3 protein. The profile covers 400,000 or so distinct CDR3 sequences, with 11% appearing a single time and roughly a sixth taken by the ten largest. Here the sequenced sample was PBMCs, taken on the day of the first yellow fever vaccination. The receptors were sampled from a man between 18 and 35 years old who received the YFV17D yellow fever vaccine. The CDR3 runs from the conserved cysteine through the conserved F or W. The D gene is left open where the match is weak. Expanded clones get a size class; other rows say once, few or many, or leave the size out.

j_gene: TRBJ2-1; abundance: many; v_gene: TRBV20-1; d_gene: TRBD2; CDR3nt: TGCAGTGCTAGAGTGCAAGCGGGGGAGTACAATGAGCAGTTCTTC; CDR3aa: CSARVQAGEYNEQFF
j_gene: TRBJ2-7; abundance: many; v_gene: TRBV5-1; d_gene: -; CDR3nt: TGCGCCAGCAGCATAGGACAGTTCTACGAGCAGTACTTC; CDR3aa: CASSIGQFYEQYF
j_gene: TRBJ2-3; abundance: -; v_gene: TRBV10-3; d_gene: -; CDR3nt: TGTGCCATCAGTGAGTTTACAGATACGCAGTATTTT; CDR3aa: CAISEFTDTQYF
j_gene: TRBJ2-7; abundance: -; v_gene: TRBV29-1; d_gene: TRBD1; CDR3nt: TGCAGCGTTGGACAGGGGAGCTCCTACGAGCAGTACTTC; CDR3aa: CSVGQGSSYEQYF
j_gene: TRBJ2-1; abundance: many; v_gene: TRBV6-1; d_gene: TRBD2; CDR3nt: TGTGCCAGCAGTCGTCCTAGCGGGGGGGCCTATGAGCAGTTCTTC; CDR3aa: CASSRPSGGAYEQFF
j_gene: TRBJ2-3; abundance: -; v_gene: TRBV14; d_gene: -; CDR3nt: TGTGCCAGCAGCCGGGGGGACTCTTACACAGATACGCAGTATTTT; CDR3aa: CASSRGDSYTDTQYF
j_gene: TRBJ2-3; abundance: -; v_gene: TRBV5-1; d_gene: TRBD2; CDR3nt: TGCGCCAGCAGCTTGGCCTCGGGGGGGGTCACAGATACGCAGTATTTT; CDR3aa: CASSLASGGVTDTQYF
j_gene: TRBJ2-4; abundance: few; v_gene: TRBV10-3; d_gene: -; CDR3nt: TGTGCCATCTTTGTCCCCGGGAGCAAAAACATTCAGTACTTC; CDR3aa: CAIFVPGSKNIQYF
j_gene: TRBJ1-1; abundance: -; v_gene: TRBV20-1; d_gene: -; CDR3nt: TGCAGTGCTGGCCCGGCAAGCCAGTCGAACACTGAAGCTTTCTTT; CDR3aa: CSAGPASQSNTEAFF
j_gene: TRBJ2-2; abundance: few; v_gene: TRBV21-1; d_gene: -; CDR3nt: TGTGCCAGCAGGGAGGGTAGCCCCGGGGAGCTGTTTTTT; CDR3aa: CASREGSPGELFF
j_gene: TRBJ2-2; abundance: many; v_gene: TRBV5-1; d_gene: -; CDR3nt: TGCGCCAGCAGCTTGAGGGGCACCCCGAACACCGGGGAGCTGTTTTTT; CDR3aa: CASSLRGTPNTGELFF
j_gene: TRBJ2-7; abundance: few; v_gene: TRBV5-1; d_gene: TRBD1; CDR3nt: TGCGCCAGCAGCTTGGGGGGACAGGATTACGAGCAGTACTTC; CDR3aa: CASSLGGQDYEQYF
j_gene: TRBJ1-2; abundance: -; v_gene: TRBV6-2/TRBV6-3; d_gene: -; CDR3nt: TGTGCCATCCGGGACAAGTTTAACTATGGCTACACCTTC; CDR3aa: CAIRDKFNYGYTF
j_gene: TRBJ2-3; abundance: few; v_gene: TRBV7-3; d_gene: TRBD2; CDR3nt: TGTGCCAGCAGCTCCGCCCTAGGAGCGGGGGGGCCGGATACGCAGTATTTT; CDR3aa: CASSSALGAGGPDTQYF
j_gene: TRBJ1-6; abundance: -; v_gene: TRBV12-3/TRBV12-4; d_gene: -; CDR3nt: TGTGCCAGCAGCGGTCCGAGCACCTATAATTCACCCCTCCACTTT; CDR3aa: CASSGPSTYNSPLHF
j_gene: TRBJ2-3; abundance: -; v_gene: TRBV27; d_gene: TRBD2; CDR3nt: TGTGCCAGCAGTATCCTTGGGGGAGGGAAGACAAATACGCAGTATTTT; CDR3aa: CASSILGGGKTNTQYF
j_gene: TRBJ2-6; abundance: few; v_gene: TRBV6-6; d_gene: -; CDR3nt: TGTGCCAGCAGTTACTCGCCCAGTTCGGTGACTTTC; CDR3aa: CASSYSPSSVTF
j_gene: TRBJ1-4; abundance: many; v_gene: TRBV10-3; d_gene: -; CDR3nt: TGTGCCATCAGGCCGGGAACGGGGGAAAAACTGTTTTTT; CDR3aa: CAIRPGTGEKLFF
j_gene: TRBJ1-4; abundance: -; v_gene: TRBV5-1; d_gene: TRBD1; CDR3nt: TGCGCCAGCAGCTTCAGGGGGGGAAATGAAATACTGTTTTTT; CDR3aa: CASSFRGGNEILFF
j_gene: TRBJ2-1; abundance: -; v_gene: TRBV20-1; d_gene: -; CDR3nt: TGCAGTGCTAAAGACAGGACTCGATACAATGAGCAGTTCTTC; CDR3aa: CSAKDRTRYNEQFF
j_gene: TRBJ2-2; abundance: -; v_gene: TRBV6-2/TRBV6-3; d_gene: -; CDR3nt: TGTGCCAGCAGTTACTCGAGGCCCTGGGAGAACACCGGGGAGCTGTTTTTT; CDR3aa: CASSYSRPWENTGELFF
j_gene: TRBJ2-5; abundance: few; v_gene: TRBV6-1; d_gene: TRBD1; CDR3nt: TGTGCCAGCAGTCCGGGACAGGGGGCTTCCCAAGAGACCCAGTACTTC; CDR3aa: CASSPGQGASQETQYF
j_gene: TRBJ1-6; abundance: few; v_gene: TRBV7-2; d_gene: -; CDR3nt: TGTGCCAGCAGCTTAGAGGGAACGCGGGGGGCTTCACCCCTCCACTTT; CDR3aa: CASSLEGTRGASPLHF
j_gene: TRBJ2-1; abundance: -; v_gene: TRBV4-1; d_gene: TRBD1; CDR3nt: TGCGCCAGCAGCCTTAAGCGAAGGACAGGGGGCGTATACAATGAGCAGTTCTTC; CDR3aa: CASSLKRRTGGVYNEQFF
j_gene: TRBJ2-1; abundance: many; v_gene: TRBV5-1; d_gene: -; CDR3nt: TGCGCCAGCGAGGGGGGAGGCAATGAGCAGTTCTTC; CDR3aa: CASEGGGNEQFF
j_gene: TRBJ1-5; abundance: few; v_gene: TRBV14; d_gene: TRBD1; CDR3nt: TGTGCCAGCAGACAAGTAATCAGGGGGCAACAGCCCCAGCATTTT; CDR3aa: CASRQVIRGQQPQHF
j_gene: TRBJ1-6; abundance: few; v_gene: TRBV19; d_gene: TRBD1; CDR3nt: TGTGCCAGTAGTGGGACAGGGGGCAATTCACCCCTCCACTTT; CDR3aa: CASSGTGGNSPLHF
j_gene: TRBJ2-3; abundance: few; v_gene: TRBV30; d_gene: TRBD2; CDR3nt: TGTGCCTGGAATGTCGGGGGGATCACAGATACGCAGTATTTT; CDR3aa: CAWNVGGITDTQYF
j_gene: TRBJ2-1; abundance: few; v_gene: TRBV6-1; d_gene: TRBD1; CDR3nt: TGTGCCAGCAGTCGCCGGGACAGGGGTTTAGGTGAGCAGTTCTTC; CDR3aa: CASSRRDRGLGEQFF
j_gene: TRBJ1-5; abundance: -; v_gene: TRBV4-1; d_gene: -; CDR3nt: TGCGCCAGCAGCCAAGAACTGGGCCACTTAAATCAGCCCCAGCATTTT; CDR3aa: CASSQELGHLNQPQHF
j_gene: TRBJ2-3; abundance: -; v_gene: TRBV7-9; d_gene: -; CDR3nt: TGTGCCAGCAGCTTAGAGGGACTGATTTTCACAGATACGCAGTATTTT; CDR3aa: CASSLEGLIFTDTQYF
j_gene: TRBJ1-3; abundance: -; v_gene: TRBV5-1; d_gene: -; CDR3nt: TGCGCCAGCGCTGCGGGGGGGGAGAACACCATATATTTT; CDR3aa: CASAAGGENTIYF
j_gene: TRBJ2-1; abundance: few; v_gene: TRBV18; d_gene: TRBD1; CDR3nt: TGTGCCAGCTCACACAGGGGGCTATTAGATGAGCAGTTCTTC; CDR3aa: CASSHRGLLDEQFF
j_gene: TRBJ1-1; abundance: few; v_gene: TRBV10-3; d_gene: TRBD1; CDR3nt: TGTGCCATCAGATTCACAGGGGGCACGGAAGCTTTCTTT; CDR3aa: CAIRFTGGTEAFF
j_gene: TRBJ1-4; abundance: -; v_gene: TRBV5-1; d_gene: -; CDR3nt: TGCGCCAGCAGCTTAACCACAACTAATGAAAAACTGTTTTTT; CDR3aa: CASSLTTTNEKLFF
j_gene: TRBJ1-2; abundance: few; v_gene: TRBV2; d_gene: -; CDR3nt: TGTGCCAGACAAGAGGTAGCTAACTATGGCTACACCTTC; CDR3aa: CARQEVANYGYTF
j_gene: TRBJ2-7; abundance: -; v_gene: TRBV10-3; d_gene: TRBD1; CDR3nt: TGTGCCACCACCGGGACAGGGTTAGAGCAGTACTTC; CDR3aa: CATTGTGLEQYF
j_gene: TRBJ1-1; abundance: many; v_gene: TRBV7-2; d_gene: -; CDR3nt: TGTGCCAGCAGCTTAGGGGGGACATCGGGTGGGGCTTTCTTT; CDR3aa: CASSLGGTSGGAFF
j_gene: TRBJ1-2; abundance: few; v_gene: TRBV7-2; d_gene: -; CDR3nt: TGTGCCAGCAGGCCTAGTCGTGGCTACACCTTC; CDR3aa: CASRPSRGYTF
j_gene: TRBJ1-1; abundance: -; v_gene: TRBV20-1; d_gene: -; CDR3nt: TGCAGTGCTAGAGGGGCGGGCAGGGACGCTTTCTTT; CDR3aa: CSARGAGRDAFF
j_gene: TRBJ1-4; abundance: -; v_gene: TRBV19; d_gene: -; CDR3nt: TGTGCCAGTAGTATCAGGGGCTGGGAAAAACTGTTTTTT; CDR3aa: CASSIRGWEKLFF
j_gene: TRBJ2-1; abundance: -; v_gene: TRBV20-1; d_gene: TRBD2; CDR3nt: TGCAGTGCTAGAGAAGGCGGTAGCGGGGGGAGGAATGAGCAGTTCTTC; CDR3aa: CSAREGGSGGRNEQFF
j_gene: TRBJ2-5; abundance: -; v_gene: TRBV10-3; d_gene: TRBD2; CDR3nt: TGTGCCATCAGTGAACTCGCGGGGGGGCTCGAGACCCAGTACTTC; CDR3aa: CAISELAGGLETQYF
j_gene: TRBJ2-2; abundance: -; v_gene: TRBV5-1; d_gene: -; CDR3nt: TGCGCCAGCAGTCCTGGGGGGACGGGCCACACCGGGGAGCTGTTTTTT; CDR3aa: CASSPGGTGHTGELFF
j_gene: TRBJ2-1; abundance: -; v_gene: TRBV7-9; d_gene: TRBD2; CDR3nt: TGTGCCAGCAGCCCGCGGGGGGCCGATGAGCAGTTCTTC; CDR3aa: CASSPRGADEQFF
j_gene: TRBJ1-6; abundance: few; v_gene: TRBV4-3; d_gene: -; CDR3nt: TGCGCCAGCAGCCAAGGGGGCCGATCGCTTAACTCACCCCTCCACTTT; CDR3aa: CASSQGGRSLNSPLHF
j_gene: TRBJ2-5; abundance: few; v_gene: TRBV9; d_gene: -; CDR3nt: TGTGCCAGCAGCGTACTCCCCATGGAGACCCAGTACTTC; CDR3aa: CASSVLPMETQYF
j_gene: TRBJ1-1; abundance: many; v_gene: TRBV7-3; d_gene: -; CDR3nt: TGTGCCAGCAGATTTTCATCGAACACTGAAGCTTTCTTT; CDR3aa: CASRFSSNTEAFF
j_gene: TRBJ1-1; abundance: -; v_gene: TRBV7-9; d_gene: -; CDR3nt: TGTGCCAGCAGCTCTGGTTGGGGGCACCCGAACACTGAAGCTTTCTTT; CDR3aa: CASSSGWGHPNTEAFF
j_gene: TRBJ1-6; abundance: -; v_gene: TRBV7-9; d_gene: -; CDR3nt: TGTGCCAGCAGCCTCCGGACAGTGGAGAATTCACCCCTCCACTTT; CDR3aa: CASSLRTVENSPLHF
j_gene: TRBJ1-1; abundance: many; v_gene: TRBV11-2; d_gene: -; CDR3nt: TGTGCCAGCGTCTCGGGCAGGAGGAACACTGAAGCTTTCTTT; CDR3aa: CASVSGRRNTEAFF
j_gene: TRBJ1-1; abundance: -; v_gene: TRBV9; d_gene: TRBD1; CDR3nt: TGTGCCAGCAGCGTACTACCCCGACAGGGTTTGAACACTGAAGCTTTCTTT; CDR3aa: CASSVLPRQGLNTEAFF
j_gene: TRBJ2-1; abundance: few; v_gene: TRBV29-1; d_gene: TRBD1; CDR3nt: TGCAGCGCAACCCGGGACAGGGGATTAAATGAGCAGTTCTTC; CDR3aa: CSATRDRGLNEQFF